A few counts support the clone carrying this T cell receptor beta chain. Its antigen is as yet unknown. This sample stems from a study of T-cell memory formation after mild COVID-19. Study outcomes and limitations: The pre-infection memory compartment contained some responding clones, suggesting cross-reactive memory joined. Of the contracting clones, CD4+ ones lay mainly in CM and EM, and CD8+ ones in EMRA. Clones shrinking between day 15 and 85 showed a balanced CD4/CD8 split, and those that grew later tilted toward CD4+. A second wave of clones peaked on day 37, and their SARS-CoV-2 specificity went unconfirmed.

CDR3 length: 13 residues. Trimming removed 3 bases from V and 10 bases from J, with 14 bases in between. In germline, CDR1 is SGHKS, CDR2 YYEKEE (reference sequence). TCRdb redid the calling of the 5' RACE reads with MiXCR, one entry per CDR3 protein. The table lists roughly 340,000 distinct CDR3 sequences, 15% to 20% of them singletons. This chain joins TRBV5-5 and TRBJ2-1; TRBD2 might be the D (5 bases). The source material was PBMCs or a T cell subset sorted from them (not recorded which). This clonotype was sampled from a man between 18 and 29 years old who had mild COVID-19 (a few samples of this study predate the infection). Cell type and time point are not known. The CDR3 sequence: CASSSLPGEEQFF. CDR3 nucleotides: TGTGCCAGCAGCTCTTTACCCGGGGAGGAGCAGTTCTTC.